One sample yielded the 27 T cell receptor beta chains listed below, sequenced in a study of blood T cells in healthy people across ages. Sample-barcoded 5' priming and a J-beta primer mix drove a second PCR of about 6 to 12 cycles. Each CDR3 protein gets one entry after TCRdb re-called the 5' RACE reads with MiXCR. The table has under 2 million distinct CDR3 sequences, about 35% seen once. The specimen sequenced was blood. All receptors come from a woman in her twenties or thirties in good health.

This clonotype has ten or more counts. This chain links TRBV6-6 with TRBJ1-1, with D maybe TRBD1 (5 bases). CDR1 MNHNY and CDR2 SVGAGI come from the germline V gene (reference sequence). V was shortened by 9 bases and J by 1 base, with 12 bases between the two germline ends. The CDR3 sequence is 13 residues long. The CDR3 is CASAGRENTEAFF. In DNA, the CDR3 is TGTGCCAGTGCGGGACGGGAGAACACTGAAGCTTTCTTT.

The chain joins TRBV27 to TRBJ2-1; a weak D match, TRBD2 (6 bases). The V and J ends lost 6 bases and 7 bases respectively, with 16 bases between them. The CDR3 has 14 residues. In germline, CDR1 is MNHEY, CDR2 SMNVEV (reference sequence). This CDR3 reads CASRWASEWNEQFF. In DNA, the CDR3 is TGTGCCAGCAGGTGGGCTAGCGAGTGGAATGAGCAGTTCTTC.

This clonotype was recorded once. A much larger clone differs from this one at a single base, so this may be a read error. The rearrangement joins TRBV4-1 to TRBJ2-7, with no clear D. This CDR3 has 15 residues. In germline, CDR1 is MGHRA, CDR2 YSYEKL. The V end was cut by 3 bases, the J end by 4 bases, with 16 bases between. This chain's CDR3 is CASSQHLGSFYEQYF. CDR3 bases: TGCGCCAGCAGCCAGCACCTGGGGTCTTTTTACGAGCAGTACTTC.

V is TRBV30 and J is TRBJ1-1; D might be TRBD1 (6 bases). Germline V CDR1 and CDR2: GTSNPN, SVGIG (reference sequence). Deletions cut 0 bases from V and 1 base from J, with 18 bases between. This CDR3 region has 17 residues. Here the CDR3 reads CAWSVALPGHRNTEAFF. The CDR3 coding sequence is TGTGCCTGGAGTGTAGCCCTACCGGGACATAGGAACACTGAAGCTTTCTTT.

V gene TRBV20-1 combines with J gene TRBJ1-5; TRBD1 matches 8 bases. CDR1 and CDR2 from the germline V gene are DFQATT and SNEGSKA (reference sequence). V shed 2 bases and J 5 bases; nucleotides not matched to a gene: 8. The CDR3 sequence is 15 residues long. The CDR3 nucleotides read TGCAGTGCTAGATCCCGGACAGGGCAGTATCAGCCCCAGCATTTT. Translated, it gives CSARSRTGQYQPQHF.

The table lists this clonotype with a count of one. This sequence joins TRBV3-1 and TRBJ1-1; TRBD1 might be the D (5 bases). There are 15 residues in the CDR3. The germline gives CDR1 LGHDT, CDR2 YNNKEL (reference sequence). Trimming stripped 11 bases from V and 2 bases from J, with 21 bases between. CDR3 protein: CAGSRGTQSNTEAFF. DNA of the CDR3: TGTGCCGGTTCACGGGGCACTCAGAGCAACACTGAAGCTTTCTTT.

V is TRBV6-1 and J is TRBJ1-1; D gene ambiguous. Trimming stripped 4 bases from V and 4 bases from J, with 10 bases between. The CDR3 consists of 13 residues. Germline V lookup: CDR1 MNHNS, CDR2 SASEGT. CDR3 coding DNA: TGTGCCAGCAGTGTACTCGCGGCCACTGAAGCTTTCTTT. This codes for CASSVLAATEAFF.

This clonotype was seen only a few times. The CDR3 protein is CSARDRSNVLTF. The DNA for the CDR3 is TGCAGTGCTAGGGACAGGTCCAACGTCCTGACTTTC. V gene TRBV20-1 combines with J gene TRBJ2-6; 7 positions match TRBD1. The CDR3 length is 12 residues. The V gene end was trimmed by 3 bases and the J gene end by 8 bases; junction bases not matched to a gene: 1. Germline V gene lookup returns CDR1 DFQATT and CDR2 SNEGSKA (reference sequence).

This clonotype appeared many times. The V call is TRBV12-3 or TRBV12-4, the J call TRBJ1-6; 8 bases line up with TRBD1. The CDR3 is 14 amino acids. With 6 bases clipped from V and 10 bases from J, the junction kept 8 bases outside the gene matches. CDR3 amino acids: CASSQGQGGSPLHF. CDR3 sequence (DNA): TGTGCCAGCAGCCAAGGACAGGGCGGGTCACCCCTCCACTTT.

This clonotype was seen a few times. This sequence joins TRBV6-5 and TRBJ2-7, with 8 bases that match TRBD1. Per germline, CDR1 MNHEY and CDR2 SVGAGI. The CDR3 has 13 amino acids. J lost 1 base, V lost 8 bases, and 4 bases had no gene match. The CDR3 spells CASGTGKSYEQYF. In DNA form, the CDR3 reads TGTGCCAGCGGGACAGGTAAATCCTACGAGCAGTACTTC.

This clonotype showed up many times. The CDR3 spells CASSFRIIVGRGKNNEQFF. The CDR3 nucleotides are TGTGCCAGCAGCTTTAGAATAATAGTCGGGAGAGGGAAAAACAATGAGCAGTTCTTC. V is TRBV7-2 and J is TRBJ2-1; TRBD2 might be the D (6 bases). The CDR3 totals 19 residues. The V end was cut by 3 bases, the J end by 5 bases, with 26 bases between. Germline-derived CDR1 and CDR2 are SGHTA and FQGNSA. The variable domain in full, with the rest retrieved from reference TRBV7-2 and TRBJ2-1, is GAGVSQSPSNKVTEKGKDVELRCDPISGHTALYWYRQSLGQGLEFLIYFQGNSAPDKSGLPSDRFSAERTGGSVSTLTIQRTQQEDSAVYLCASSFRIIVGRGKNNEQFFGPGTRLTVL.

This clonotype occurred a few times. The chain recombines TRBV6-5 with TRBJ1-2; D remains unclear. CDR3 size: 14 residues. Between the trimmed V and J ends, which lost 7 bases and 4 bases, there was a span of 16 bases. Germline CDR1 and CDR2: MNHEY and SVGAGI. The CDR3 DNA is TGTGCCAGCACGGGCCTGAGGTCTACCTATGGCTACACCTTC. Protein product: CASTGLRSTYGYTF.

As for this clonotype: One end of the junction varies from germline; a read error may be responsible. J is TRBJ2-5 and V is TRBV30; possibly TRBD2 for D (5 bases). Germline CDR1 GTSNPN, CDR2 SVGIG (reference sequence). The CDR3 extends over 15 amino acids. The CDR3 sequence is CAWSGRSSIQETQYF. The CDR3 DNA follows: TGTGCCTGGAGTGGGAGGAGCAGCATCCAAGAGACTCAGTACTTC.

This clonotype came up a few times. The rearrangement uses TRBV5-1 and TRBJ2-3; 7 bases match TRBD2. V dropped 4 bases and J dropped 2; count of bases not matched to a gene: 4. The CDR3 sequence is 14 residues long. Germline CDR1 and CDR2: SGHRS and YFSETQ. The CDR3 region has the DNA TGCGCCAGCAGCCTAAGCGGGAACACAGATACGCAGTATTTT. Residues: CASSLSGNTDTQYF.

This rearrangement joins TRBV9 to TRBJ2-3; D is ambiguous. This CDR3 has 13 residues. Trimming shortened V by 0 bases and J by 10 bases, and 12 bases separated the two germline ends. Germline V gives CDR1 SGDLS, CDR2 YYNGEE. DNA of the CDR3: TGTGCCAGCAGCGTAGGGGTGGTGACACCGCAGTATTTT. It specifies CASSVGVVTPQYF.

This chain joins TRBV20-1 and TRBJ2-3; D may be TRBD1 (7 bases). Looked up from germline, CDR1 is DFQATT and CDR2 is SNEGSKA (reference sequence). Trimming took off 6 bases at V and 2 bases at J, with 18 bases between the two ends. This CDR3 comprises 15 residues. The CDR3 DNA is TGCAGTGCCACAGGCGGGACAGTTAACACAGATACGCAGTATTTT. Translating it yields CSATGGTVNTDTQYF.

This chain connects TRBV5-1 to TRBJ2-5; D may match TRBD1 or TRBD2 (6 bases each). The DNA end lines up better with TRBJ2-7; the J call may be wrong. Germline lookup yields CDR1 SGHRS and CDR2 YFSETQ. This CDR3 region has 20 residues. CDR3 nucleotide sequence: TGCGCCAGCAGCTCGAAGGGGGGCGGTCGGTTGTCCGACTCCAGATACGAGCAGTACTTC. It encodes CASSSKGGGRLSDSRYEQYF.

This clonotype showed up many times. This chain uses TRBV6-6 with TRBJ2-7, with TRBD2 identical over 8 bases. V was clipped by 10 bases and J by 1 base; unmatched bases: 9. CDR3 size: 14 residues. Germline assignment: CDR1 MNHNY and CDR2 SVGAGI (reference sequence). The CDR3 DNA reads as TGTGCCACCCGGGAGGGAAAATGGTCCTACGAGCAGTACTTC. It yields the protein CATREGKWSYEQYF.

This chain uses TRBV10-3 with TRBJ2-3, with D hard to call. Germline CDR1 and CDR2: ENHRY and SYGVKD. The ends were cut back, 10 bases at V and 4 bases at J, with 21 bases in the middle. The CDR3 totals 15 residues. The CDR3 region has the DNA TGTGCCACGGGCAAACGAAGAGAACTGTCAGATACGCAGTATTTT. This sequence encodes CATGKRRELSDTQYF.

This CDR3 reads CASSFRWDETQYF. CDR3 bases: TGTGCCAGCAGCTTCCGCTGGGACGAGACCCAGTACTTC. The rearrangement links TRBV11-1 to TRBJ2-5; D tentatively reads TRBD1 or TRBD2 (5 bases each). The germline CDR1 and CDR2 sequences are SGHAT and FQDESV (reference sequence). The CDR3 is 13 amino acids. V shed 3 bases and J shed 5 bases, with 10 bases lying between them.

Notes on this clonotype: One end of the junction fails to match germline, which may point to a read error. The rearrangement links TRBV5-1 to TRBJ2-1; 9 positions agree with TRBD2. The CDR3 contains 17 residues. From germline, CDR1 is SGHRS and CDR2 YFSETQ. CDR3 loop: CASSPTGASGNYNGQFF. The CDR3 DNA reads TGCGCCAGCAGCCCTACGGGGGCTAGCGGGAACTACAATGGGCAGTTCTTC.

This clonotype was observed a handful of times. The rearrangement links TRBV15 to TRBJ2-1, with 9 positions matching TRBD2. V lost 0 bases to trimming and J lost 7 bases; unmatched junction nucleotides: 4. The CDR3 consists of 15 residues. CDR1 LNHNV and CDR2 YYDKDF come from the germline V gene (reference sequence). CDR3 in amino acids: CATSRDVAGVNEQFF. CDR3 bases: TGTGCCACCAGCAGAGACGTAGCGGGGGTTAATGAGCAGTTCTTC.

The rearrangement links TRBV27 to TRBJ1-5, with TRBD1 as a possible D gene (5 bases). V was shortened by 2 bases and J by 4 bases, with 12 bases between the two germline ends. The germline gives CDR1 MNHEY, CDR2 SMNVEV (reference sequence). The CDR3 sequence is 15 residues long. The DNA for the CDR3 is TGTGCCAGCAGTTTAGCAGGGTCGAATAATCAGCCCCAGCATTTT. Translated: CASSLAGSNNQPQHF.

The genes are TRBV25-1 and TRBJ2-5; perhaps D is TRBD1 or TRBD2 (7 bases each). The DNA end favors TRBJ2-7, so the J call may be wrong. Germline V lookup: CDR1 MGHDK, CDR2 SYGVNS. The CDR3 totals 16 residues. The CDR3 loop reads CASSEYSAGGGYEQYF. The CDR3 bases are TGTGCCAGCAGTGAATATTCCGCAGGGGGAGGGTACGAGCAGTACTTC.

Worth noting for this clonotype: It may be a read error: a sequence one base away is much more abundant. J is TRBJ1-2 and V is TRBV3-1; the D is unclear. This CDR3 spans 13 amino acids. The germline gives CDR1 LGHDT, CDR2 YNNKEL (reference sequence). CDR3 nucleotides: TGCGCCAGCAGCCAACGGGGAAACTATGGCTACACCTTC. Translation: CASSQRGNYGYTF.

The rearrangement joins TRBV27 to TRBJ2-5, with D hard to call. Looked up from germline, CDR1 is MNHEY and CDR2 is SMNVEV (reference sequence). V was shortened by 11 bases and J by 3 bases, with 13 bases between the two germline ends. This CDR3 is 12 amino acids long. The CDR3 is CAAIPTEETQYF. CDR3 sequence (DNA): TGTGCCGCGATCCCTACAGAAGAGACCCAGTACTTC.

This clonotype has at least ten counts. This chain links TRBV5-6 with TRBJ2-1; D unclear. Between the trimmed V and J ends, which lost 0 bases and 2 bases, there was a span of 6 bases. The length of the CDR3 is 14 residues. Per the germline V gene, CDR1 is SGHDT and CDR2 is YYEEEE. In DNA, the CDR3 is TGTGCCAGCAGCTTGGCTAGGCCCTACAATGAGCAGTTCTTC. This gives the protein CASSLARPYNEQFF.